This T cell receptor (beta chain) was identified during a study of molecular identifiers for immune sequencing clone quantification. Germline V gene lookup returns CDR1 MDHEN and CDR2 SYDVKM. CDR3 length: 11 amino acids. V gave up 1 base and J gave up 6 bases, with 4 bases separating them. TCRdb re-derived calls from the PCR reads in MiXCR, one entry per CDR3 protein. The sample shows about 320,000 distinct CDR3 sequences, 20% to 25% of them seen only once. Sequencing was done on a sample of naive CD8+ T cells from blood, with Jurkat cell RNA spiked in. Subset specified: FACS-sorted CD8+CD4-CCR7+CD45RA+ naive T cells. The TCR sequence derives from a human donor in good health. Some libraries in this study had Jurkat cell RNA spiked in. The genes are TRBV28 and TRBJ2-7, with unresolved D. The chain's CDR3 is CASSLLVEQYF. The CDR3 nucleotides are TGTGCCAGCAGTTTATTGGTCGAGCAGTACTTC.